This TCR beta chain came from a study of blood T cells in healthy people across ages. A sample-barcoded 5' primer and a J-beta primer mix were used in a second PCR of about 6 to 11 cycles. TCRdb re-called the 5' RACE reads through MiXCR, storing one row per CDR3 protein. The top ten hold approximately 23% of the sample, which has about 830,000 distinct CDR3 sequences, roughly 64% seen once. The germline CDR1 and CDR2 sequences are SGHTA and FQGNSA. CDR3 length equals 16 residues. The chain carries TRBV7-2 and TRBJ2-1; possibly TRBD1 or TRBD2 for D (5 bases each). The DNA matches TRBJ2-7 better at its end, which makes the J call doubtful. The sequence was obtained from a man aged 30 to 45 in good health. The material sequenced was blood. DNA for the CDR3: TGTGCCAGCAGCTCATCCGGGACCGTAGCCGTGCATGAGCAGTACTTC. Its protein is CASSSSGTVAVHEQYF.